One sample yielded the 24 T cell receptor beta chains listed below, sequenced in a study of cytomegalovirus exposure and HLA in healthy donors. The PCR contained 60 Vbeta and 13 Jbeta primers. The repertoire was sequenced with immunoSEQ multiplex PCR; TCRdb's copy has only in-frame clones and lacks some. The sample includes 160,000 or so clones, approximately 77% of them seen just once. Sequenced material: PBMCs. The receptors were sampled from a female donor in good health and CMV-seronegative.

This rearrangement joins TRBV5-8 to TRBJ2-3; 14 bases line up with TRBD2. V was pared by 4 bases and J by 5 bases, with 6 bases of the junction left unmatched. The CDR3 runs to 16 residues. Germline loops: CDR1 SGHTS, CDR2 YDEGEE. This CDR3 is CASSAGLAGVRDTQYF. Here the CDR3 DNA reads TGTGCCAGCAGCGCGGGACTAGCGGGGGTGAGAGATACGCAGTATTTT.

The V gene is TRBV7-8, the J gene TRBJ1-2, with 7 nucleotides matching TRBD1. With 3 bases clipped from V and 4 bases from J, the junction kept 5 bases outside the gene matches. CDR3 size: 14 residues. Germline V CDR1 and CDR2: SGHVS, FQNEAQ. The CDR3 protein is CASSLGRQGYGYTF. The CDR3 DNA reads as TGTGCCAGCAGCTTGGGACGACAGGGCTATGGCTACACCTTC.

This clone has a single count. The chain links TRBV6-6 to TRBJ1-6; TRBD1 matches at 9 bases. The CDR3 sequence is 14 residues long. Trimming took 4 bases from V and 8 from J; bases not matched to a gene: 3. Per germline, CDR1 MNHNY and CDR2 SVGAGI (reference sequence). CDR3 residues: CASSSDRGDSPLHF. CDR3 sequence (DNA): TGTGCCAGCAGTTCCGACAGGGGGGATTCACCCCTCCACTTT.

The rearrangement links TRBV12-5 to TRBJ2-1; maybe TRBD1 (5 bases). Trimming cost V 5 bases and J 5 bases, with 10 bases left between them. Germline V gene lookup returns CDR1 LGHNT and CDR2 FRNRAP. The CDR3 spans 13 residues. CDR3 protein: CASGADSNNEQFF. The CDR3 DNA sequence: TGTGCTAGTGGTGCTGACAGTAACAATGAGCAGTTCTTC.

This clone was detected a few times. V is TRBV19 and J is TRBJ1-3; possibly TRBD1 for D (5 bases). CDR3 length equals 15 residues. The germline gives CDR1 LNHDA, CDR2 SQIVND (reference sequence). V lost 10 bases, J lost 0 bases, and 16 bases lay in between. The CDR3 here is CATSVSQGSGNTIYF. The CDR3 nucleotides are TGTGCCACAAGTGTTTCCCAGGGCTCTGGAAACACCATATATTTT.

The genes are TRBV19 and TRBJ1-2, with D perhaps matching TRBD1 (6 bases). Looked up from germline, CDR1 is LNHDA and CDR2 is SQIVND (reference sequence). CDR3 length equals 10 residues. The V end was cut by 9 bases, the J end by 8 bases, with 10 bases between. The CDR3 DNA reads as TGTGCCAGCGGGACATCCGGCTACACCTTC. It translates to CASGTSGYTF.

The J gene is TRBJ1-6, the V gene TRBV5-1; 11 bases fit TRBD1. Germline V gene data show CDR1 as SGHRS and CDR2 as YFSETQ. CDR3 length equals 15 residues. Losses at the gene ends were 3 bases for V and 10 bases for J; bases not matched to a gene: 6. The CDR3 reads CASSSGQGAQSPLHF. The CDR3 nucleotides read TGCGCCAGCAGCTCCGGACAGGGGGCACAGTCACCCCTCCACTTT.

The chain is built from TRBV7-2 and TRBJ1-4; the match to TRBD1 covers 7 bases. CDR1 is SGHTA and CDR2 is FQGNSA in the germline V gene. Unmatched junction bases numbered 7, after V lost 4 bases and J lost 5 bases. CDR3 length: 15 residues. This CDR3 reads CASSSYRGRNEKLFF. The CDR3 region has the DNA TGTGCCAGCAGCTCCTACAGGGGCCGAAATGAAAAACTGTTTTTT.

The CDR3: CASSQELSSYNSPLHF. In nucleotides, the CDR3 is TGTGCCAGCAGCCAAGAACTGAGCTCCTATAATTCACCCCTCCACTTT. The V call is TRBV4-2, the J call TRBJ1-6; no clear D. The germline V gene encodes CDR1 LGHNA and CDR2 YNFKEQ. CDR3 length: 16 amino acids. With 0 bases removed from V and 0 bases from J, the gap between germline ends came to 6 bases.

The V call is TRBV5-1, the J call TRBJ1-4, with a possible D match to TRBD1 (5 bases). The germline V and J ends were trimmed by 0 bases and 7 bases, with 10 bases remaining between them. Germline loops: CDR1 SGHRS, CDR2 YFSETQ. The CDR3 loop spans 14 amino acids. CDR3 DNA: TGCGCCAGCAGCTTGGCAGGGCAAGGTGAAAAACTGTTTTTT. Amino acids: CASSLAGQGEKLFF.

The chain links TRBV4-3 to TRBJ2-1, with 8 bases lining up with TRBD2. Germline loops: CDR1 LGHNA, CDR2 YSLEER. The junction had 6 bases not matched to a gene; V was cut back by 0 bases and J by 8 bases. CDR3 length: 15 residues. This CDR3 reads CASSQDASGFYEQFF. For the CDR3, the DNA is TGCGCCAGCAGCCAAGACGCTAGCGGGTTTTATGAGCAGTTCTTC.

The CDR3 DNA follows: TGTGCCAGCTACAGGGACAGCTCCTACAATGAGCAGTTCTTC. Translated, it gives CASYRDSSYNEQFF. The genes are TRBV6-6 and TRBJ2-1; 7 positions agree with TRBD1. Germline V gives CDR1 MNHNY, CDR2 SVGAGI (reference sequence). V lost 8 bases and J lost 0; bases outside the gene matches: 4. The CDR3 is 14 amino acids.

The rearrangement links TRBV6-5 to TRBJ2-2, with a tentative D call TRBD1 (5 bases). Trimming took off 10 bases at V and 7 bases at J, with 19 bases between the two ends. The CDR3 extends over 14 amino acids. Germline assignment: CDR1 MNHEY and CDR2 SVGAGI. The CDR3, as DNA: TGTGCCACCAAAGGGGTAGGGTTGTACGGGGAGCTGTTTTTT. Translation gives CATKGVGLYGELFF.

This chain uses TRBV11-2 with TRBJ2-1; 8 bases are shared with TRBD2. Germline V CDR1 and CDR2: SGHAT, FQNNGV. The CDR3 has 15 residues. J gave up 8 bases and V 0 bases, and 6 bases lay outside the gene matches. The CDR3 DNA sequence: TGTGCCAGCAGCTTAGACGGGAGGGCCTCAGATGAGCAGTTCTTC. Protein product: CASSLDGRASDEQFF.

This clone was picked up one time. The chain links TRBV20-1 to TRBJ2-3, with D hard to call. Germline-derived CDR1 and CDR2 are DFQATT and SNEGSKA (reference sequence). The V gene lost 5 bases and the J gene lost 4 bases, with 7 bases spanning the gap. CDR3 length: 11 residues. The CDR3 protein is CSAEAPDTQYF. CDR3 in DNA: TGCAGTGCTGAGGCCCCAGATACGCAGTATTTT.

The V and J genes are TRBV2 and TRBJ1-3; weak D call: TRBD1 (5 bases). The germline V gene encodes CDR1 SNHLY and CDR2 FYNNEI. Trimming removed 2 bases at V and 0 bases at J, with 14 bases between. This CDR3 region has 17 residues. The CDR3 DNA reads TGTGCCAGCAGTGAATGGGTCAGGGTGAACTCTGGAAACACCATATATTTT. Protein: CASSEWVRVNSGNTIYF.

This clone was counted once. The rearrangement links TRBV7-9 to TRBJ2-7, with 9 bases fitting TRBD1. Germline V gene lookup returns CDR1 SEHNR and CDR2 FQNEAQ (reference sequence). The CDR3 has 13 amino acids. This chain's CDR3 is CSILQGAGYEQYF. CDR3 coding DNA: TGTTCCATCCTACAGGGGGCTGGCTACGAGCAGTACTTC.

The rearrangement joins TRBV11-2 to TRBJ2-3; D not certain. With 1 base removed from V and 5 bases from J, the gap between germline ends came to 7 bases. Per the germline V gene, CDR1 is SGHAT and CDR2 is FQNNGV. The CDR3 is 13 amino acids. The CDR3 nucleotides read TGTGCCAGCAGCTTAGGAGGCAAAGATACGCAGTATTTT. Translated, it gives CASSLGGKDTQYF.

The chain is built from TRBV11-3 and TRBJ1-2, with 8 bases fitting TRBD1. CDR3 size: 15 residues. With 6 bases clipped from V and 2 bases from J, the junction kept 8 bases outside the gene matches. The germline V gene encodes CDR1 SGHNT and CDR2 YENEEA. The CDR3 DNA is TGTGCCAGCAGGGACAGGGCTGGAGGCAACTATGGCTACACCTTC. Translation gives CASRDRAGGNYGYTF.

In this sample, this clone turned up a few times. The chain links TRBV11-2 to TRBJ2-7, with 7 bases matching TRBD2. The CDR3 covers 12 residues. V lost 3 bases and J lost 4; bases outside the gene matches: 0. The germline V gene encodes CDR1 SGHAT and CDR2 FQNNGV. CDR3 DNA sequence: TGTGCCAGCAGCTTTAGCGGGTACGAGCAGTACTTC. Protein product: CASSFSGYEQYF.

The chain has TRBV19 and TRBJ1-4; the D gene is possibly TRBD1 (5 bases). Between the trimmed V and J ends, which lost 1 base and 4 bases, there was a span of 7 bases. Per germline, CDR1 LNHDA and CDR2 SQIVND (reference sequence). The CDR3 has 14 residues. Here the CDR3 DNA reads TGTGCCAGTAGTATAGGAAGGGGTAATGAAAAACTGTTTTTT. Protein product: CASSIGRGNEKLFF.

J is TRBJ2-7 and V is TRBV27; 9 positions match TRBD2. The CDR3 totals 16 residues. Germline-derived CDR1 and CDR2 are MNHEY and SMNVEV (reference sequence). After removal of 0 bases from V and 3 bases from J, the junction contained 6 bases not matched to a gene. The CDR3 DNA reads TGTGCCAGCAGTTTATCGATCGCGGGGGGGTACTACGAGCAGTACTTC. Encoded protein: CASSLSIAGGYYEQYF.

The rearrangement links TRBV5-1 to TRBJ2-5; 11 bases agree with TRBD2. Germline CDR1 reads SGHRS; CDR2 reads YFSETQ. Unmatched junction bases numbered 3, after V lost 4 bases and J lost 1 base. The CDR3 consists of 15 residues. The DNA of the CDR3 is TGCGCCAGCAGCCGACTAGCGGGACTCCAAGAGACCCAGTACTTC. It specifies CASSRLAGLQETQYF.

V and J are TRBV4-3 and TRBJ2-1, with 7 bases that match TRBD2. V was clipped by 6 bases and J by 9 bases; unmatched bases: 14. The CDR3 spans 15 residues. Germline lookup yields CDR1 LGHNA and CDR2 YSLEER. The CDR3 DNA reads as TGCGCCAGCAGTCCCTTTAAGGGAGGGTGGGGTGAGCAGTTCTTC. Its protein is CASSPFKGGWGEQFF.